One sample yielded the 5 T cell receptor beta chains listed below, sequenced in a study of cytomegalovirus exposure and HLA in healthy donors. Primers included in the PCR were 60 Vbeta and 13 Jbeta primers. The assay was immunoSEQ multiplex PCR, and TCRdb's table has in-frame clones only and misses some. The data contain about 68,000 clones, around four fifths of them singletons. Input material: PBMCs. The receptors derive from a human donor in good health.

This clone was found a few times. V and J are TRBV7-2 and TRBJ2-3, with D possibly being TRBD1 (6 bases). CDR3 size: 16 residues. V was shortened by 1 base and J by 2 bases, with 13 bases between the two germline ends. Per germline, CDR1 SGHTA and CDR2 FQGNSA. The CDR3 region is CASSLGGRGFTDTQYF. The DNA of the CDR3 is TGTGCCAGCAGCTTAGGGGGGCGAGGATTCACAGATACGCAGTATTTT.

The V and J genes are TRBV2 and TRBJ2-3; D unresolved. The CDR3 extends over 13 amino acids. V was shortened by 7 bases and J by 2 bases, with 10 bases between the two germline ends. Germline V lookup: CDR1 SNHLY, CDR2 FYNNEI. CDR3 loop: CASTGDLTDTQYF. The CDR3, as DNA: TGTGCCAGCACCGGAGACCTCACAGATACGCAGTATTTT.

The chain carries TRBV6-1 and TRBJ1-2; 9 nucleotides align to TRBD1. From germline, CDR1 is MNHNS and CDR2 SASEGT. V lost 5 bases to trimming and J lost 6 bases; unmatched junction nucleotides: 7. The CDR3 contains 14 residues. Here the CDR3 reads CASSRDRVGDGYTF. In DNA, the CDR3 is TGTGCCAGCAGTAGGGACAGGGTCGGTGATGGCTACACCTTC.

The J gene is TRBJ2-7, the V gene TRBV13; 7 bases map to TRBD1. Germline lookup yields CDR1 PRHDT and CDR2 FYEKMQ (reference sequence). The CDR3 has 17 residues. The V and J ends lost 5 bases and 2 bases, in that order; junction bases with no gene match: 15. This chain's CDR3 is CASSPHLRDSRAYEQYF. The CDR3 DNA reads TGTGCCAGCAGCCCCCACCTCCGGGACAGCAGAGCCTACGAGCAGTACTTC.

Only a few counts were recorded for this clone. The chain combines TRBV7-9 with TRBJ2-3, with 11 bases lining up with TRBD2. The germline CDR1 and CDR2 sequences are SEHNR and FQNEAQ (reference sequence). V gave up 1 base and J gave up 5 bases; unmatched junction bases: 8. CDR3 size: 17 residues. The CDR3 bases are TGTGCCAGCAGCTTAGACGTTAGCGGGGGGGCCTTAGATACGCAGTATTTT. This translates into CASSLDVSGGALDTQYF.